This TCR beta chain was retrieved from a study of CD8+CD57+ T cells in acquired aplastic anemia. Study background: Healthy donor sequencing depth: some 10 million CD4+, 11 million to 13 million CD8+ reads. Regarding the study as a whole: Found in both controls and patients were around 30 CD8+ CDR3 sequences.

With 2 bases removed from V and 3 bases from J, the gap between germline ends came to 10 bases. The V gene's germline CDR1 is LGHNA and CDR2 YNFKEQ. The CDR3 has 14 amino acids. TCR beta VDJ and CDR3 profiles were obtained from a genomic DNA template. TCRdb reprocessed the reads with MiXCR, giving one entry per CDR3 protein. In the table there are tens of thousands of distinct CDR3 sequences, less than 60% of which are singletons. This clonotype was picked up many times. The antigen is undetermined. V usage is TRBV4-2 and J usage is TRBJ1-1; D is uncertain. The sample consisted of sorted CD4+, CD8+, or CD8+CD57+ T cells (not recorded which) from PBMCs. This receptor was taken from a human donor in good health, serving as a control. The CDR3 DNA is TGTGCCAGCAGCCAACGCGAGGGTTACACTGAAGCTTTCTTT. This encodes CASSQREGYTEAFF.